The 5 T cell receptor beta chains below come from one sample, sequenced in a study of blood T cell repertoires in COVID-19. TCRdb's table, derived via immunoSEQ multiplex PCR, lists solely in-frame clones and lacks some. The sample holds just over 350,000 clones; 87% are singletons and the top ten take about 2.7%. Input material: PBMCs or T cells enriched from blood (not recorded which). The receptors were gathered from a woman aged 25 to 39 who had recovered from COVID-19.

A word on this clone: Relative to the germline gene, one junction end is altered; a read error may explain this. The chain recombines TRBV5-1 with TRBJ1-1; 7 bases are shared with TRBD1. CDR1 and CDR2 from the germline V gene are SGHRS and YFSETQ. CDR3 size: 16 residues. The CDR3 DNA follows: TGCGCCAGCAGCTCGACACCGGACAGGTCGAACAGTGAAGCTTTCTTT. Amino acid sequence: CASSSTPDRSNSEAFF.

The J gene is TRBJ2-1, the V gene TRBV9; 9 positions match TRBD2. CDR1 SGDLS and CDR2 YYNGEE come from the germline V gene. V was pared by 4 bases and J by 7 bases, with 18 bases of the junction left unmatched. The CDR3 has 18 amino acids. The CDR3 here is CASSPRPERGLAGNEQFF. The CDR3 nucleotides read TGTGCCAGCAGCCCCCGCCCCGAAAGAGGGCTAGCGGGGAATGAGCAGTTCTTC. The entire variable domain, with the rest obtained from reference TRBV9 and TRBJ2-1, is as follows: DSGVTQTPKHLITATGQRVTLRCSPRSGDLSVYWYQQSLDQGLQFLIQYYNGEERAKGNILERFSAQQFPDLHSELNLSSLELGDSALYFCASSPRPERGLAGNEQFFGPGTRLTVL.

The CDR3 loop is CASIDTGTSQFF. The CDR3 DNA is TGTGCCAGCATCGACACCGGGACTAGCCAGTTCTTC. The genes are TRBV2 and TRBJ2-1; 9 bases are a match to TRBD2. Germline V gene sequence: CDR1 SNHLY, CDR2 FYNNEI. Trimming removed 7 bases from V and 13 bases from J; junction bases left unmatched: 8. The CDR3 sequence is 12 residues long. Using reference TRBV2 and TRBJ2-1 for the parts outside the CDR3, the full variable domain is EPEVTQTPSHQVTQMGQEVILRCVPISNHLYFYWYRQILGQKVEFLVSFYNNEISEKSEIFDDQFSVERPDGSNFTLKIRSTKLEDSAMYFCASIDTGTSQFFGPGTRLTVL.

The chain recombines TRBV27 with TRBJ1-5; D perhaps matches TRBD1 (6 bases). V lost 4 bases to trimming and J lost 0 bases, with 13 bases between them. The CDR3 extends over 16 amino acids. Germline V gene lookup returns CDR1 MNHEY and CDR2 SMNVEV (reference sequence). Written as DNA, the CDR3 is TGTGCCAGCAGTTCAGGGGACACATATAGCAATCAGCCCCAGCATTTT. Translation: CASSSGDTYSNQPQHF.

The rearrangement joins TRBV4-2 to TRBJ2-7; 7 positions match TRBD2. The V gene's germline CDR1 is LGHNA and CDR2 YNFKEQ. The CDR3 has 15 residues. J was trimmed by 2 bases and V by 6 bases; bases with no gene match: 10. DNA of the CDR3: TGTGCCAGCAGGGGCTTGGGGGGGGATACCTACGAGCAGTACTTC. Translation: CASRGLGGDTYEQYF.